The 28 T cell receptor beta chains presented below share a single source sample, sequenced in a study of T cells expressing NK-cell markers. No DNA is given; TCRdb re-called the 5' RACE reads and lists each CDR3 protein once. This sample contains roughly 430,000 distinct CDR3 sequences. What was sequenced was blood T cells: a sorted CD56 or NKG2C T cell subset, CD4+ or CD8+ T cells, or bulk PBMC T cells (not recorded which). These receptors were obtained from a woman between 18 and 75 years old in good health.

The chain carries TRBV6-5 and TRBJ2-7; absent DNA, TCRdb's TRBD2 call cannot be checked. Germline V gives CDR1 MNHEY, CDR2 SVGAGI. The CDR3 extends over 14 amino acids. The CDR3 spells CASSSTSAYYEQYF.

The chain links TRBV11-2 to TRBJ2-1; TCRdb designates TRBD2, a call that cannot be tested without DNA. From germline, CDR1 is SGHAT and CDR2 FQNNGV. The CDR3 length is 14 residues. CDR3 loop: CASSSGLTINEQFF.

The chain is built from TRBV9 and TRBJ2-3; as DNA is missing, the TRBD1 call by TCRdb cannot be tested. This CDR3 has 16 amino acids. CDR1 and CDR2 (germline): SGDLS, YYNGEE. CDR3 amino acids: CASSRGSTTSTDTQYF.

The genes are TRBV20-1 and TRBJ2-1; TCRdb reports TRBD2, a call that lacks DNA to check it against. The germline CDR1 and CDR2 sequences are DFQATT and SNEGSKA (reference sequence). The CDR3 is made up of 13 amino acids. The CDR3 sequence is CSAIAGGLGEQFF.

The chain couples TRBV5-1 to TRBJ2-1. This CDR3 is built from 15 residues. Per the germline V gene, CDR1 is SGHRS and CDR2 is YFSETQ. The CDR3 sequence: CASMPQRSSYNEQFF.

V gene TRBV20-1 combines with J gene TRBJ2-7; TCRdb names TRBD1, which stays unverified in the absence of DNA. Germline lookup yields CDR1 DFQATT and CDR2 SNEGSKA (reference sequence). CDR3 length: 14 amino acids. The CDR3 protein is CSARDLRTAYEQYF.

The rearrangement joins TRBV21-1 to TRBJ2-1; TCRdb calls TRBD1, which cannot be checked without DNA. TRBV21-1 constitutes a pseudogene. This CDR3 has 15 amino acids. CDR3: CASGGAQGGKDEQFF.

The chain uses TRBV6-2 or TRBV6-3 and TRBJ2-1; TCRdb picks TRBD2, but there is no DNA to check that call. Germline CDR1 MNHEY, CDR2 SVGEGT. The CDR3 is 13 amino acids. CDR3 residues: CASASTSYNEQFF.

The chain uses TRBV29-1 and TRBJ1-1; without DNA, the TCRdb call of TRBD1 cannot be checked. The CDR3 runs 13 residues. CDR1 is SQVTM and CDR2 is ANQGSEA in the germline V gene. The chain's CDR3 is CSVPGSQIAEAFF.

CDR3 in amino acids: CSARVVRSWGTEAFF. The V and J genes are TRBV20-1 and TRBJ1-1. The CDR3 runs to 15 residues. Germline V gives CDR1 DFQATT, CDR2 SNEGSKA (reference sequence).

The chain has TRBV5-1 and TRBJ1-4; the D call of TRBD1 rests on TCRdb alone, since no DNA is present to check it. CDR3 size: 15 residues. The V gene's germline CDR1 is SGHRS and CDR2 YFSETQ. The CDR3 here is CASSRGDGPNEKLFF.

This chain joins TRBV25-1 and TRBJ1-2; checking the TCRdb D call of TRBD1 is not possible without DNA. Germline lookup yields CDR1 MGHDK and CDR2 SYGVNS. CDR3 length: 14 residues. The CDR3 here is CASSEARDHYGYTF.

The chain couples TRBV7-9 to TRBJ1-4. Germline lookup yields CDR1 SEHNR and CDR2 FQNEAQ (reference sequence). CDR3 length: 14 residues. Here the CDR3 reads CASSLGALNEKLFF.

CDR3 sequence: CASTTGGRGTDTQYF. The chain carries TRBV19 and TRBJ2-3; the TCRdb call, TRBD2, lacks DNA for checking. The CDR3 is 15 residues long. The germline gives CDR1 LNHDA, CDR2 SQIVND (reference sequence). The full variable domain, with the rest looked up from reference TRBV19 and TRBJ2-3, is DGGITQSPKYLFRKEGQNVTLSCEQNLNHDAMYWYRQDPGQGLRLIYYSQIVNDFQKGDIAEGYSVSREKKESFPLTVTSAQKNPTAFYLCASTTGGRGTDTQYFGPGTRLTVL.

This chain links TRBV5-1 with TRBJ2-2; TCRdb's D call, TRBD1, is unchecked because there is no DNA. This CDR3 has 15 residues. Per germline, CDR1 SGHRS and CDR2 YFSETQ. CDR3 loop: CASSSGTGFTGELFF.

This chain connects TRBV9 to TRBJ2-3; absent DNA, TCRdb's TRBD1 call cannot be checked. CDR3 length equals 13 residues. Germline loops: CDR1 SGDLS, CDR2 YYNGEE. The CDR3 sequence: CASSVDEGTPQYF.

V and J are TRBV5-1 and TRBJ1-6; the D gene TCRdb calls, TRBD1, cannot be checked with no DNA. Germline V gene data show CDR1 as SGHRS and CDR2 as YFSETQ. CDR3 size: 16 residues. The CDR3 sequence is CASSTFDRAGGSPLHF.

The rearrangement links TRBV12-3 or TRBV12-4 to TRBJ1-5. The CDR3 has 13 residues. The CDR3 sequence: CASSLQVNQPQHF.

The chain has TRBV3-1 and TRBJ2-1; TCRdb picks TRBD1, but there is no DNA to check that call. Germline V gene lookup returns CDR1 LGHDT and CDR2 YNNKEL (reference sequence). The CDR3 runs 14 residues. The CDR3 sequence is CASSQGGRAGEQFF.

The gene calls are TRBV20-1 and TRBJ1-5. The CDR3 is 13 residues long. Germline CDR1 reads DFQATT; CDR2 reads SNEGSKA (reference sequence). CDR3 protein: CSAREGGSQPQHF.

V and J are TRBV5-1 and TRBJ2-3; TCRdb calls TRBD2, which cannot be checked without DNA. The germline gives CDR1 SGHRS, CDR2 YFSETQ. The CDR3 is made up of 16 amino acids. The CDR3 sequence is CASSFVGPGPTDTQYF.

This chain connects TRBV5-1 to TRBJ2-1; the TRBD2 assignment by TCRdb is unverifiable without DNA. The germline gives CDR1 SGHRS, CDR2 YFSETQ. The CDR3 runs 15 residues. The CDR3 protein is CASSIGPVGNNEQFF.

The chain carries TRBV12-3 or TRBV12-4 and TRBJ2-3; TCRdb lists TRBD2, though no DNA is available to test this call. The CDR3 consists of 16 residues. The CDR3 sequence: CASTLAGGSPTDTQYF.

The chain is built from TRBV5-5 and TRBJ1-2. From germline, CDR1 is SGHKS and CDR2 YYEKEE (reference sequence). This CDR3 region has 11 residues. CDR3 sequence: CASSFPGGYTF.

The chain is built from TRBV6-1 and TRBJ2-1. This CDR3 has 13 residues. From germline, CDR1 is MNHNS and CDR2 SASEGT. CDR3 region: CASRTHPHNEQFF.

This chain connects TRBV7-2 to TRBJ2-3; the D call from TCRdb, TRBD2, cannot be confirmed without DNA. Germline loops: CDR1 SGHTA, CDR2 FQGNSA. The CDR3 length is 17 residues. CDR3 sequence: CASSLVSGTSLADTQYF.

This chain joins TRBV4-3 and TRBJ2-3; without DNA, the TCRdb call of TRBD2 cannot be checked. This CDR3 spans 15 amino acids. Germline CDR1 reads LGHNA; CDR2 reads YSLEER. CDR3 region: CASSRRAGGEDTQYF.

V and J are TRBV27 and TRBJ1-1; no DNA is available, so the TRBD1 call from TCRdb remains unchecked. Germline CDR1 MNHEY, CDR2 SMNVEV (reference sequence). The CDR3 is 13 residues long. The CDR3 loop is CASSPGKGTEAFF.